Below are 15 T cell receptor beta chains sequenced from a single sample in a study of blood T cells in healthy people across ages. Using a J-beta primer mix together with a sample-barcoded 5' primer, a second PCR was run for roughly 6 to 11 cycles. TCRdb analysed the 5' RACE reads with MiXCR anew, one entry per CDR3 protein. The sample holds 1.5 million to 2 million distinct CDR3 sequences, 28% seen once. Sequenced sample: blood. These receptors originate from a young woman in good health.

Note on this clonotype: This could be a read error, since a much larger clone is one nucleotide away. The CDR3 DNA is TGCGCCAGCAGCTCGACTAGCGGGATCTACAATGAGCAGTACTTC. This translates into CASSSTSGIYNEQYF. The V and J genes are TRBV5-1 and TRBJ2-7, with 11 bases lining up with TRBD2. The CDR3 contains 15 residues. Looked up from germline, CDR1 is SGHRS and CDR2 is YFSETQ. J gave up 7 bases and V 3 bases, and 9 bases lay outside the gene matches.

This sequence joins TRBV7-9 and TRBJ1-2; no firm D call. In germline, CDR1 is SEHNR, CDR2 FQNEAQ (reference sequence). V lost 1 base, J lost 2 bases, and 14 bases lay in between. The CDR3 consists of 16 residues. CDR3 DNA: TGTGCCAGCAGCTTAGGTTCAGGCGAGAGGAACTATGGCTACACCTTC. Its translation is CASSLGSGERNYGYTF.

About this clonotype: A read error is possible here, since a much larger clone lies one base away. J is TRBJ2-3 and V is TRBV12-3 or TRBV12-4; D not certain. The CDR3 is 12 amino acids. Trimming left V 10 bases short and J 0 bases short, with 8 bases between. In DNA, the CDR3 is TGTGCCATAACTGCTAGCACAGATACGCAGTATTTT. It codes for CAITASTDTQYF.

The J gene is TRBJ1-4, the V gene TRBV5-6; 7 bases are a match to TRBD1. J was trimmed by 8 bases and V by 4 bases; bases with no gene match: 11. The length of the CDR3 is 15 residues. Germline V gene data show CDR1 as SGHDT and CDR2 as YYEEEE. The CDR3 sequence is CASSQRQGSEEKLFF. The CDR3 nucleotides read TGTGCCAGCAGCCAACGACAGGGCTCTGAGGAAAAACTGTTTTTT.

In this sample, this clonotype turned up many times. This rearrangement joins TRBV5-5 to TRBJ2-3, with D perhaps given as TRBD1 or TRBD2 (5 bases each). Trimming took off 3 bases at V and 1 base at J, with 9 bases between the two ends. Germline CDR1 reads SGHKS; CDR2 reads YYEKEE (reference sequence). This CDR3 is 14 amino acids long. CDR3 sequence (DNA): TGTGCCAGCAGCTCAAGGGACGGCACAGATACGCAGTATTTT. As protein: CASSSRDGTDTQYF.

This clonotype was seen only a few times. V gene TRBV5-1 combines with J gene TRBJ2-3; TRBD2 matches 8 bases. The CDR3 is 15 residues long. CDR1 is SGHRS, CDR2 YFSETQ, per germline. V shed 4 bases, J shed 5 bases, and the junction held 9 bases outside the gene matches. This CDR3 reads CASSHTSGVIDTQYF. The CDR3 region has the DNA TGCGCCAGCAGCCACACTAGCGGTGTTATAGATACGCAGTATTTT.

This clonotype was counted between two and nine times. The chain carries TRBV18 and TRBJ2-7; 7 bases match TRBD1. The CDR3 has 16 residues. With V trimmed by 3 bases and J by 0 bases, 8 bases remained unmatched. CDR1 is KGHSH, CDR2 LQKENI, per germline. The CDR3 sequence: CASSPDRLPSSYEQYF. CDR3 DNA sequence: TGTGCCAGCTCACCGGACAGGTTACCGAGCTCCTACGAGCAGTACTTC.

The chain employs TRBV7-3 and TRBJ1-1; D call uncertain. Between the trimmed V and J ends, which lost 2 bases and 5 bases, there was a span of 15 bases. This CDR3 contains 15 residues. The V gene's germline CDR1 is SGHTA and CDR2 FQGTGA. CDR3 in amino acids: CASSLLPQRATEAFF. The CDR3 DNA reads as TGTGCCAGCAGCTTATTGCCTCAGCGAGCAACTGAAGCTTTCTTT.

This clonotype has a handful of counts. In nucleotides, the CDR3 is TGTGCCAGCAGCATGACTAGCGGGGGCCACCAAGAGACCCAGTACTTC. It yields the protein CASSMTSGGHQETQYF. This chain connects TRBV5-5 to TRBJ2-5, with TRBD2 matching 12 bases. Germline V lookup: CDR1 SGHKS, CDR2 YYEKEE (reference sequence). After removal of 4 bases from V and 0 bases from J, the junction contained 4 bases not matched to a gene. The CDR3 sequence is 16 residues long.

In DNA form, the CDR3 reads TGTGCCAGCAGTTTCAGGGGACAAGCCTACGAGCAGTACTTC. Residues: CASSFRGQAYEQYF. The genes are TRBV12-3 or TRBV12-4 and TRBJ2-7; TRBD1 might be the D (6 bases). Trimming removed 3 bases at V and 2 bases at J, with 11 bases between. This CDR3 contains 14 residues.

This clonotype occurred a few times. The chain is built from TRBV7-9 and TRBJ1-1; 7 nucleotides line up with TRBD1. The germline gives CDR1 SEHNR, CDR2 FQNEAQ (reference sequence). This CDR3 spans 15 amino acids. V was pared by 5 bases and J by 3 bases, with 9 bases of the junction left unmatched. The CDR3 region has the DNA TGTGCCAGCAGCCCTAAGACAGGGCTGGACACTGAAGCTTTCTTT. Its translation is CASSPKTGLDTEAFF. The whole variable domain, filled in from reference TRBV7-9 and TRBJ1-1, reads DTGVSQNPRHKITKRGQNVTFRCDPISEHNRLYWYRQTLGQGPEFLTYFQNEAQLEKSRLLSDRFSAERPKGSFSTLEIQRTEQGDSAMYLCASSPKTGLDTEAFFGQGTRLTVV.

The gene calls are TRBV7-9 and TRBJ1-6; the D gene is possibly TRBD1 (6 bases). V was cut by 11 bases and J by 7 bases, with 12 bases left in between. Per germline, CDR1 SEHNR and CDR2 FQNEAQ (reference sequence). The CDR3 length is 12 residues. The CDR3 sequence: CAAGVINSPLHF. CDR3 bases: TGTGCCGCAGGGGTGATAAATTCACCCCTCCACTTT.

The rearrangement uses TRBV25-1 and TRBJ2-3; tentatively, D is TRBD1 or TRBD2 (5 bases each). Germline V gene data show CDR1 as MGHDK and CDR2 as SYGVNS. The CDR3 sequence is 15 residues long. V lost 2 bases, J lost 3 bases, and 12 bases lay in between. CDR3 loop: CASSEPGPITDTQYF. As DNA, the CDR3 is TGTGCCAGCAGTGAACCGGGACCGATTACAGATACGCAGTATTTT.

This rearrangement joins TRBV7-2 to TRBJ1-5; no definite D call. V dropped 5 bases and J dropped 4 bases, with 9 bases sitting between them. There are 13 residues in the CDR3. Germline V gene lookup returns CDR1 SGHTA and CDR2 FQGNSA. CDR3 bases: TGTGCCAGCAGCACGACGGATAATCAGCCCCAGCATTTT. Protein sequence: CASSTTDNQPQHF. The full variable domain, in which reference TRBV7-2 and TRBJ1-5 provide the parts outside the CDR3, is GAGVSQSPSNKVTEKGKDVELRCDPISGHTALYWYRQSLGQGLEFLIYFQGNSAPDKSGLPSDRFSAERTGGSVSTLTIQRTQQEDSAVYLCASSTTDNQPQHFGDGTRLSIL.

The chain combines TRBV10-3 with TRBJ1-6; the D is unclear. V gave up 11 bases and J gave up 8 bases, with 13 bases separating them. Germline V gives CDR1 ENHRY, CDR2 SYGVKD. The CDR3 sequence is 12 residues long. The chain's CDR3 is CAVGRGDSPLHF. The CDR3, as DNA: TGTGCCGTAGGACGCGGGGATTCACCCCTCCACTTT.